The rows below give T cell receptor beta chains drawn from one sample of a study of technical replicates of blood from several donors. Data came from immunoSEQ multiplex PCR; TCRdb stores just in-frame clones and leaves some out. The sample consists of around 85,000 clones, roughly 94% of them appearing once. Material for sequencing was T cells isolated from PBMCs. Source of these receptors: a human donor in good health. Both conserved end residues are part of each CDR3. The D gene is left open where the match is weak. Clone size is stated in some rows and not others, as once, few, many or a class when expanded.

>TRBJ1-4|16|-|-|TRBV5-6
CASSLGRGSDNEKLFF
TGTGCCAGCAGCTTGGGGAGGGGTTCCGACAATGAAAAACTGTTTTTT
>TRBJ2-1|15|-|TRBD1|TRBV5-1
CASSLTGTGENEQFF
TGCGCCAGCAGCTTAACCGGGACAGGGGAAAATGAGCAGTTCTTC
>TRBJ1-2|16|-|TRBD1|TRBV7-2
CASSTTWGTGWGGYTF
TGTGCCAGCAGCACTACTTGGGGGACAGGCTGGGGGGGCTACACCTTC
>TRBJ2-7|12|few|-|TRBV28
CASNAGRYEQYF
TGTGCCAGCAACGCGGGACGGTACGAGCAGTACTTC
>TRBJ2-7|14|-|TRBD2|TRBV5-1
CASSLAGGPYEQYF
TGCGCCAGCAGCTTGGCGGGGGGGCCCTACGAGCAGTACTTC
>TRBJ2-7|17|-|TRBD2|TRBV5-1
CASSWRGTSGAPYEQYF
TGCGCCAGCAGCTGGCGGGGGACTAGCGGGGCACCCTACGAGCAGTACTTC
>TRBJ2-7|15|-|TRBD1|TRBV11-2
CASSLAVTGSYEQYF
TGTGCCAGCAGCTTAGCAGTGACAGGGTCCTACGAGCAGTACTTC
>TRBJ2-1|15|-|TRBD2|TRBV19
CASSTLAGGFYEQFF
TGTGCCAGTAGCACCCTAGCGGGAGGGTTTTATGAGCAGTTCTTC
>TRBJ2-7|14|-|TRBD2|TRBV6-5
CASTPPGGPYEQYF
TGTGCCAGCACCCCCCCGGGGGGGCCCTACGAGCAGTACTTC
>TRBJ1-2|14|-|-|TRBV6-1
CASREEITNYGYTF
TGTGCCAGCAGGGAGGAGATCACTAACTATGGCTACACCTTC
>TRBJ2-1|10|-|-|TRBV6-5
CASRGSEQFF
TGTGCCAGCAGAGGGAGTGAGCAGTTCTTC
>TRBJ1-1|15|-|-|TRBV5-5
CASSLPGVRQERAFF
TGTGCCAGCAGCCTTCCGGGGGTTCGGCAAGAACGGGCTTTCTTT
>TRBJ1-6|15|once|TRBD1|TRBV5-6
CASSLLEGANSPLHF
TGTGCCAGCAGCTTGTTGGAGGGGGCTAATTCACCCCTCCACTTT
>TRBJ2-5|17|-|-|TRBV23-1
CASSPIPTKENQETQYF
TGCGCCAGCAGTCCGATACCGACCAAGGAGAACCAAGAGACCCAGTACTTC
>TRBJ2-7|14|-|-|TRBV5-1
CASSFVQGPSEQYF
TGCGCCAGCAGCTTCGTACAGGGTCCCTCCGAGCAGTACTTC
>TRBJ1-1|17|-|-|TRBV5-6
CASSLGYSKNMNAEAFF
TGTGCCAGCAGCTTGGGATACAGTAAAAACATGAACGCTGAAGCTTTCTTT
>TRBJ1-4|14|-|TRBD1|TRBV7-9
CASSWGQPNEKLFF
TGTGCCAGCAGCTGGGGACAGCCGAATGAAAAACTGTTTTTT
>TRBJ2-2|16|-|TRBD2|TRBV19
CASAGLAGGHTGELFF
TGTGCCAGTGCGGGACTAGCGGGAGGGCACACCGGGGAGCTGTTTTTT
>TRBJ1-5|17|-|-|TRBV19
CASSLPLRKKSNQPQHF
TGTGCCAGTAGTCTTCCCCTCAGGAAAAAGAGCAATCAGCCCCAGCATTTT
>TRBJ2-7|14|-|-|TRBV5-1
CASSHPDRSYEQYF
TGCGCCAGCAGCCACCCTGACAGGTCCTACGAGCAGTACTTC
>TRBJ2-5|17|-|-|TRBV4-1
CASSQVGVHQGGETQYF
TGCGCCAGCAGCCAAGTAGGGGTCCACCAAGGGGGAGAGACCCAGTACTTC
>TRBJ2-7|14|once|TRBD2|TRBV7-9
CASSLELAGAEQYF
TGTGCCAGCAGCTTAGAACTAGCGGGAGCCGAGCAGTACTTC
>TRBJ2-7|14|-|-|TRBV9
CASSVGSGSYEQYF
TGTGCCAGCAGCGTAGGTAGCGGAAGCTACGAGCAGTACTTC
>TRBJ1-5|13|-|-|TRBV28
CASILQGDQPQHF
TGTGCCAGCATCTTACAGGGTGATCAGCCCCAGCATTTT
>TRBJ2-5|16|-|TRBD2|TRBV2
CASSAPDGGMVETQYF
TGTGCCAGCAGTGCGCCCGACGGGGGGATGGTGGAGACCCAGTACTTC
>TRBJ2-7|16|-|TRBD2|TRBV27
CASTPLSGRGSYEQYF
TGTGCCAGCACCCCTTTAAGCGGGAGGGGGTCCTACGAGCAGTACTTC
>TRBJ2-7|16|-|TRBD1|TRBV4-1
CASSPTSRTGAYEQYF
TGCGCCAGCAGCCCCACATCCCGGACAGGGGCCTACGAGCAGTACTTC
>TRBJ2-7|15|-|-|TRBV7-9
CASSPAGGLYYEQYF
TGTGCCAGCAGTCCAGCAGGGGGACTCTACTACGAGCAGTACTTC
>TRBJ1-1|13|-|-|TRBV10-1
CASSESGGTEAFF
TGCGCCAGCAGTGAGTCTGGCGGCACTGAAGCTTTCTTT
>TRBJ1-4|16|-|-|TRBV14
CASSQEQGPAGEKLFF
TGTGCCAGCAGCCAAGAGCAAGGTCCGGCGGGTGAAAAACTGTTTTTT
>TRBJ1-1|13|-|-|TRBV16
CASSQSQQTEAFF
TGTGCCAGCAGCCAATCACAGCAGACTGAAGCTTTCTTT
>TRBJ2-3|15|-|TRBD1|TRBV15
CATSSRDRDRDTQYF
TGTGCCACCAGCAGCCGGGACAGGGATAGAGATACGCAGTATTTT
>TRBJ2-6|18|-|TRBD2|TRBV4-1
CASSPPRWGGSGANVLTF
TGCGCCAGCAGCCCCCCCAGGTGGGGGGGCTCTGGGGCCAACGTCCTGACTTTC
>TRBJ2-5|15|-|TRBD1|TRBV6-1
CASRKGTGVGETQYF
TGTGCCAGCAGGAAAGGGACAGGGGTAGGGGAGACCCAGTACTTC
>TRBJ2-3|15|-|-|TRBV2
CASRGDISSTDTQYF
TGTGCCAGCAGGGGGGACATCTCTAGCACAGATACGCAGTATTTT
>TRBJ2-7|15|-|TRBD1|TRBV28
CASCSPGQGTYEQYF
TGTGCCAGCTGCTCACCGGGACAGGGGACCTACGAGCAGTACTTC
>TRBJ1-1|15|-|-|TRBV28
CASSLWGAGDTEAFF
TGTGCCAGCAGTTTATGGGGGGCAGGGGACACTGAAGCTTTCTTT
>TRBJ1-5|15|-|-|TRBV28
CATAGGGAGNQPQHF
TGTGCCACCGCGGGGGGGGGAGCTGGCAATCAGCCCCAGCATTTT
>TRBJ2-1|12|-|-|TRBV10-3
CAISITESEQFF
TGTGCCATCAGTATTACAGAAAGTGAGCAGTTCTTC
>TRBJ2-1|14|-|TRBD2|TRBV30
CAWSVIGGDSEQFF
TGTGCCTGGAGTGTCATCGGGGGGGACTCGGAGCAGTTCTTC
>TRBJ1-1|15|once|-|TRBV4-1
CASSLGASMNTEAFF
TGCGCCAGCAGCCTGGGGGCCTCTATGAACACTGAAGCTTTCTTT
>TRBJ2-1|18|-|-|TRBV4-2
CASSQDVRGLGSYNEQFF
TGTGCCAGCAGCCAAGATGTTCGTGGACTCGGCTCCTACAATGAGCAGTTCTTC
>TRBJ2-3|13|-|-|TRBV6-5
CASSYRSTDTQYF
TGTGCCAGCAGTTACCGGAGCACAGATACGCAGTATTTT
>TRBJ1-5|14|-|-|TRBV5-1
CASSLTGSNQPQHF
TGCGCCAGCAGCTTGACAGGGAGCAATCAGCCCCAGCATTTT
>TRBJ2-5|17|-|TRBD2|TRBV5-1
CASSFAGLAGERETQYF
TGCGCCAGCAGCTTTGCTGGACTAGCGGGAGAACGAGAGACCCAGTACTTC
>TRBJ1-5|13|-|-|TRBV10-2
CASNPGGRRPQHF
TGCGCCAGCAACCCTGGCGGAAGGAGGCCCCAGCATTTT
>TRBJ1-5|18|-|-|TRBV6-1
CASSGREGMSGGDQPQHF
TGTGCCAGCAGTGGAAGGGAAGGTATGTCAGGAGGGGATCAGCCCCAGCATTTT
>TRBJ2-3|14|-|-|TRBV2
CASKRSGSRYPQYF
TGTGCCAGCAAACGGAGCGGCTCCCGTTACCCGCAGTATTTT
>TRBJ1-4|17|-|-|TRBV2
CASSPSLGSGVNEKLFF
TGTGCCAGCAGCCCTTCCTTAGGCTCGGGGGTAAATGAAAAACTGTTTTTT
>TRBJ1-2|13|-|TRBD1|TRBV13
CASSLEQGNGYTF
TGTGCCAGCAGCTTAGAACAGGGGAATGGCTACACCTTC
>TRBJ1-1|14|-|-|TRBV9
CASSVDGSNTEAFF
TGTGCCAGCAGCGTAGACGGGTCGAACACTGAAGCTTTCTTT
>TRBJ2-1|16|-|TRBD2|TRBV6-6
CASSYRTSGSFNEQFF
TGTGCCAGCAGTTACAGGACTAGCGGGAGTTTCAATGAGCAGTTCTTC
>TRBJ2-7|12|-|-|TRBV30
CAYGSRVSEQYF
TGTGCCTATGGAAGCAGGGTGAGCGAGCAGTACTTC
>TRBJ1-1|17|-|-|TRBV4-1
CASSQDGGRSANTEAFF
TGCGCCAGCAGCCAAGACGGCGGGAGAAGCGCGAACACTGAAGCTTTCTTT
>TRBJ1-5|15|once|-|TRBV19
CASSITGLSNQPQHF
TGTGCCAGTAGTATAACAGGCCTGAGCAATCAGCCCCAGCATTTT
>TRBJ2-1|15|-|TRBD2|TRBV6-6
CASSYGTSGSSEQFF
TGTGCCAGCAGTTACGGGACTAGCGGGAGTAGTGAGCAGTTCTTC
>TRBJ2-7|14|-|TRBD2|TRBV6-5
CASRPGLAVYEQYF
TGTGCCAGCAGACCGGGACTAGCGGTCTACGAGCAGTACTTC
>TRBJ1-1|14|-|TRBD1|TRBV9
CASSVTGGATEAFF
TGTGCCAGCAGCGTAACAGGGGGCGCGACTGAAGCTTTCTTT